The subject of this entry is one T cell receptor beta chain. Its antigen remains unknown. This sample was included in a study of cytomegalovirus exposure and HLA in healthy donors. General study findings and limits: Most TCR sequences showed up rarely, but some public TCRs showed up in many donors. The authors confirmed in vitro that a few CMV-associated chains were specific for CMV antigens. It was reported that the classifier diagnosed cytomegalovirus status with high specificity and sensitivity in both the original and validation cohorts. Researchers catalogued roughly 150 TCR beta chains as cytomegalovirus-associated.

The data were produced by immunoSEQ multiplex PCR, yet TCRdb's version contains in-frame clones alone and is incomplete. The sample includes about 160,000 clones, approximately 87% of them seen just once. Germline CDR1 and CDR2: LGHNA and YNFKEQ. Trimming took 0 bases from V and 6 from J, leaving 20 bases between them. The CDR3 is made up of 17 amino acids. The chain is built from TRBV4-2 and TRBJ1-2, with unresolved D. The sample comprised PBMCs. The clonotype was recovered from a woman in her 30s in good health and CMV-seronegative. The CDR3 spells CASSQERSRSNLNGYTF. The CDR3, as DNA: TGTGCCAGCAGCCAAGAGAGGTCGCGTAGCAACCTCAATGGCTACACCTTC.